This T cell receptor beta chain was sequenced for a study of T cells expressing NK-cell markers. Overall study: Within the sequenced cohort of eight donors, seven exhibited HCMV seropositivity and one was seronegative.

The cDNA for TCR beta came from 5'RACE template switching with UMIs. TCRdb reworked the 5' RACE reads into one entry per CDR3 protein, no DNA. This listing includes about 440,000 distinct CDR3 sequences. General study findings and limits: Among several donors, these clonotypes also ranked first in the CD3+CD56-NKG2C+ fraction. Dominant NKG2C+ clonotypes in six donors made up about 1.0-8% of CD8+ T cells.

Germline V gene sequence: CDR1 LGHDT, CDR2 YNNKEL (reference sequence). The CDR3 has 15 residues. Notes on this clonotype: The antigen is undetermined.

V gene TRBV3-1 combines with J gene TRBJ2-1; with no DNA, the TCRdb D assignment of TRBD2 cannot be verified. The specimen was blood T cells: a sorted CD56 or NKG2C T cell subset, CD4+ or CD8+ T cells, or bulk PBMC T cells (not recorded which). The origin of this receptor is a woman aged 18 to 69 in good health. Here the CDR3 reads CASSPKLGLVDEQFF.